The rows below give T cell receptor beta chains drawn from one sample of a study of T cell repertoires in cytomegalovirus infection. What these receptors recognize is not known. Via MiXCR, TCRdb re-called the reads, giving one row per CDR3 protein. Seen here are 550,000 to 850,000 distinct CDR3 sequences, 30% to 35% observed once, and the top ten hold over 15%. Sequencing used cultured PBMCs, obtained from culture after CMV antigen stimulation. Receptors originate from a human donor in good health (CMV status not recorded). Some clones in this sample may be carry-over from other donors' samples. CDR3s include the opening cysteine and the closing phenylalanine or tryptophan. Fields, in order: V gene, J gene, D gene, clone size, CDR3 protein, CDR3 DNA. A D gene is named only where the DNA matches it firmly. Rows give clone size only sometimes, using once, few, many, or a class for an expanded clone.

v_gene: TRBV5-1; j_gene: TRBJ2-2; d_gene: TRBD1; abundance: few; CDR3aa: CASSLGGTGATGELFF; CDR3nt: TGCGCCAGCAGCTTGGGAGGGACAGGCGCCACCGGGGAGCTGTTTTTT
v_gene: TRBV6-1; j_gene: TRBJ2-3; d_gene: TRBD2; abundance: many; CDR3aa: CATLRGNPTDTQYF; CDR3nt: TGTGCCACTCTGCGGGGGAATCCAACAGATACGCAGTATTTT
v_gene: TRBV6-1; j_gene: TRBJ1-2; d_gene: .; abundance: .; CDR3aa: CASSEAPTEDYGYTF; CDR3nt: TGTGCCAGCAGTGAAGCCCCGACCGAGGACTATGGCTACACCTTC
v_gene: TRBV6-6; j_gene: TRBJ2-3; d_gene: .; abundance: .; CDR3aa: CASSYSGGRGDTQYF; CDR3nt: TGTGCCAGCAGTTACTCGGGCGGGCGGGGAGATACGCAGTATTTT
v_gene: TRBV4-1; j_gene: TRBJ1-4; d_gene: .; abundance: .; CDR3aa: CASSIPGPQGEKLFF; CDR3nt: TGCGCCAGCAGCATTCCCGGGCCGCAAGGAGAAAAACTGTTTTTT
v_gene: TRBV28; j_gene: TRBJ2-7; d_gene: .; abundance: many; CDR3aa: CASSPGLSYEQYF; CDR3nt: TGTGCCAGCAGTCCGGGACTCTCCTACGAGCAGTACTTC
v_gene: TRBV7-2; j_gene: TRBJ1-6; d_gene: TRBD1; abundance: few; CDR3aa: CASSLDPRGRDSPLHF; CDR3nt: TGTGCCAGCAGCTTAGATCCTAGGGGGCGAGATTCACCCCTCCACTTT
v_gene: TRBV6-2/TRBV6-3; j_gene: TRBJ2-3; d_gene: TRBD2; abundance: many; CDR3aa: CASSYSGGGAYTQYF; CDR3nt: TGTGCCAGCAGTTACTCGGGCGGGGGGGCCTATACGCAGTATTTT
v_gene: TRBV28; j_gene: TRBJ2-3; d_gene: .; abundance: few; CDR3aa: CASSSPGIYTDTQYF; CDR3nt: TGTGCCAGCAGTTCCCCCGGGATTTACACAGATACGCAGTATTTT
v_gene: TRBV7-6; j_gene: TRBJ2-3; d_gene: .; abundance: many; CDR3aa: CASSLAPAWPHGDTQYF; CDR3nt: TGTGCCAGCAGCTTAGCCCCCGCGTGGCCGCATGGAGATACGCAGTATTTT
v_gene: TRBV20-1; j_gene: TRBJ2-1; d_gene: TRBD2; abundance: .; CDR3aa: CSARDWVVVAGDNEQFF; CDR3nt: TGCAGTGCTAGAGATTGGGTTGTAGTAGCGGGGGACAATGAGCAGTTCTTC
v_gene: TRBV5-4; j_gene: TRBJ1-3; d_gene: TRBD1; abundance: once; CDR3aa: CASRVQGGGNTIYF; CDR3nt: TGTGCCAGCAGGGTCCAGGGGGGAGGAAACACCATATATTTT
v_gene: TRBV15; j_gene: TRBJ2-7; d_gene: .; abundance: .; CDR3aa: CATSRDGSYYEQYF; CDR3nt: TGTGCCACCAGCAGAGACGGCAGCTACTACGAGCAGTACTTC
v_gene: TRBV12-3/TRBV12-4; j_gene: TRBJ1-2; d_gene: .; abundance: few; CDR3aa: CASSLKRLYGYTF; CDR3nt: TGTGCCAGCAGTTTGAAGAGGCTCTATGGCTACACCTTC
v_gene: TRBV7-2; j_gene: TRBJ1-3; d_gene: .; abundance: many; CDR3aa: CASSLGAGRNTIYF; CDR3nt: TGTGCCAGCAGCTTAGGGGCAGGTCGGAACACCATATATTTT
v_gene: TRBV12-5; j_gene: TRBJ2-3; d_gene: .; abundance: .; CDR3aa: CASGLVGRTQYF; CDR3nt: TGTGCTAGTGGTTTGGTCGGACGGACGCAGTATTTT
v_gene: TRBV27; j_gene: TRBJ1-1; d_gene: .; abundance: few; CDR3aa: CASSFPDRCEVDAFF; CDR3nt: TGTGCCAGCAGTTTTCCCGATAGGTGCGAGGTCGACGCTTTCTTT
v_gene: TRBV15; j_gene: TRBJ2-5; d_gene: .; abundance: .; CDR3aa: CATSRVLGETQYF; CDR3nt: TGTGCCACCAGCAGAGTACTAGGAGAGACCCAGTACTTC
v_gene: TRBV7-8; j_gene: TRBJ2-3; d_gene: TRBD2; abundance: .; CDR3aa: CASSLTPGLAGDKDTQYF; CDR3nt: TGTGCCAGCAGCCTCACACCGGGACTAGCGGGAGATAAAGATACGCAGTATTTT
v_gene: TRBV28; j_gene: TRBJ1-1; d_gene: TRBD1; abundance: once; CDR3aa: CASSYRDRGSNTEAFF; CDR3nt: TGTGCCAGCAGCTACCGGGACAGGGGGTCAAACACTGAAGCTTTCTTT
v_gene: TRBV6-6; j_gene: TRBJ1-2; d_gene: .; abundance: .; CDR3aa: CASSFYGYTF; CDR3nt: TGTGCCAGCAGCTTCTATGGCTACACCTTC
v_gene: TRBV7-2; j_gene: TRBJ2-1; d_gene: TRBD2; abundance: many; CDR3aa: CASSLTPAGPWDEQFF; CDR3nt: TGTGCCAGCAGCCTAACCCCAGCGGGGCCCTGGGATGAGCAGTTCTTC
v_gene: TRBV29-1; j_gene: TRBJ2-7; d_gene: TRBD1; abundance: few; CDR3aa: CSRLAGTGCYEQYF; CDR3nt: TGCAGTAGACTTGCCGGGACAGGGTGCTACGAGCAGTACTTC
v_gene: TRBV20-1; j_gene: TRBJ2-7; d_gene: TRBD1; abundance: few; CDR3aa: CSAGTGRGRREQYF; CDR3nt: TGCAGTGCTGGGACAGGGCGCGGGAGACGTGAGCAGTACTTC
v_gene: TRBV27; j_gene: TRBJ2-7; d_gene: .; abundance: .; CDR3aa: CSGGISYEQYF; CDR3nt: TGTTCGGGCGGGATCTCCTACGAGCAGTACTTC
v_gene: TRBV20-1; j_gene: TRBJ2-5; d_gene: TRBD2; abundance: few; CDR3aa: CSATPGLAEETQYF; CDR3nt: TGCAGTGCCACCCCGGGACTAGCGGAAGAGACCCAGTACTTC
v_gene: TRBV6-8; j_gene: TRBJ1-5; d_gene: .; abundance: few; CDR3aa: CASRRQAPVYSNQPQHF; CDR3nt: TGTGCCAGCAGGCGACAAGCGCCCGTCTATAGCAATCAGCCCCAGCATTTT
v_gene: TRBV7-7; j_gene: TRBJ2-3; d_gene: TRBD2; abundance: few; CDR3aa: CASSPLSSAGGLGDTQYF; CDR3nt: TGTGCCAGCAGCCCTTTATCCTCAGCGGGAGGGCTCGGAGATACGCAGTATTTT
v_gene: TRBV28; j_gene: TRBJ1-1; d_gene: .; abundance: .; CDR3aa: CASSFNNRNTEAFF; CDR3nt: TGTGCCAGCAGTTTTAACAACCGGAACACTGAAGCTTTCTTT
v_gene: TRBV7-9; j_gene: TRBJ2-3; d_gene: TRBD2; abundance: .; CDR3aa: CASSPRLAGGNTDTQYF; CDR3nt: TGTGCCAGCAGCCCAAGACTAGCGGGAGGAAATACAGATACGCAGTATTTT
v_gene: TRBV6-1; j_gene: TRBJ1-2; d_gene: .; abundance: .; CDR3aa: CATPLGYYGYTF; CDR3nt: TGTGCCACCCCCCTGGGCTACTATGGCTACACCTTC
v_gene: TRBV12-3/TRBV12-4; j_gene: TRBJ2-6; d_gene: TRBD1; abundance: .; CDR3aa: CASKDRGLGGANVLTF; CDR3nt: TGTGCCAGCAAGGACAGGGGGCTAGGAGGGGCCAACGTCCTGACTTTC
v_gene: TRBV6-5; j_gene: TRBJ2-7; d_gene: .; abundance: few; CDR3aa: CASSYYGKGTYEQYF; CDR3nt: TGTGCCAGCAGTTACTACGGAAAGGGAACCTACGAGCAGTACTTC
v_gene: TRBV20-1; j_gene: TRBJ2-7; d_gene: .; abundance: .; CDR3aa: CSASLNSYEQYF; CDR3nt: TGCAGTGCTAGTCTAAATTCCTACGAGCAGTACTTC
v_gene: TRBV19; j_gene: TRBJ2-3; d_gene: .; abundance: few; CDR3aa: CATYSESTDTQYF; CDR3nt: TGTGCCACCTATAGCGAAAGCACAGATACGCAGTATTTT
v_gene: TRBV4-3; j_gene: TRBJ2-3; d_gene: TRBD2; abundance: few; CDR3aa: CASSQEAGDAPDTQYF; CDR3nt: TGCGCCAGCAGCCAAGAGGCGGGGGATGCTCCAGATACGCAGTATTTT
v_gene: TRBV28; j_gene: TRBJ1-2; d_gene: TRBD1; abundance: few; CDR3aa: CASRQGADYGYTF; CDR3nt: TGTGCCAGCCGACAGGGGGCTGACTATGGCTACACCTTC
v_gene: TRBV7-8; j_gene: TRBJ2-3; d_gene: .; abundance: many; CDR3aa: CASSAPWLGDTQYF; CDR3nt: TGTGCCAGCAGCGCTCCATGGCTTGGGGATACGCAGTATTTT
v_gene: TRBV7-2; j_gene: TRBJ1-6; d_gene: TRBD1; abundance: .; CDR3aa: CASSANRGQDSPLHF; CDR3nt: TGTGCCAGCAGCGCGAACAGGGGGCAGGATTCACCCCTCCACTTT
v_gene: TRBV15; j_gene: TRBJ1-1; d_gene: .; abundance: .; CDR3aa: CATSRASLLGPSANEAFF; CDR3nt: TGTGCCACCAGCAGAGCTTCTCTGTTGGGCCCCTCTGCCAACGAAGCTTTCTTT
v_gene: TRBV7-3; j_gene: TRBJ2-5; d_gene: .; abundance: .; CDR3aa: CASSPVRETQYF; CDR3nt: TGTGCCAGCAGTCCCGTTCGGGAGACCCAGTACTTC
v_gene: TRBV2; j_gene: TRBJ2-5; d_gene: .; abundance: few; CDR3aa: CASRLDRAEETQYF; CDR3nt: TGTGCCAGCAGACTCGACAGAGCAGAAGAGACCCAGTACTTC
v_gene: TRBV7-2; j_gene: TRBJ2-4; d_gene: .; abundance: few; CDR3aa: CASSLGTSLLNF; CDR3nt: TGTGCCAGCAGCTTGGGGACAAGCCTTTTGAACTTC
v_gene: TRBV7-2; j_gene: TRBJ2-7; d_gene: TRBD2; abundance: few; CDR3aa: CASSLGERGLGDEQYF; CDR3nt: TGTGCCAGCAGCTTAGGGGAGCGGGGCCTGGGGGACGAGCAGTACTTC
v_gene: TRBV28; j_gene: TRBJ2-7; d_gene: .; abundance: few; CDR3aa: CASIAHGAYEQYF; CDR3nt: TGTGCCAGCATCGCCCATGGGGCCTACGAGCAGTACTTC
v_gene: TRBV20-1; j_gene: TRBJ2-7; d_gene: .; abundance: .; CDR3aa: CSAREGSFGQYF; CDR3nt: TGCAGTGCTAGAGAAGGTAGTTTTGGGCAGTACTTC
v_gene: TRBV11-2; j_gene: TRBJ1-1; d_gene: .; abundance: few; CDR3aa: CASSFSVAEAFF; CDR3nt: TGTGCCAGCAGCTTTTCTGTGGCTGAAGCTTTCTTT
v_gene: TRBV14; j_gene: TRBJ1-2; d_gene: TRBD1; abundance: few; CDR3aa: CASSRLGTVNYGYTF; CDR3nt: TGTGCCAGCAGCCGACTCGGGACAGTCAACTATGGCTACACCTTC
v_gene: TRBV12-3/TRBV12-4; j_gene: TRBJ1-3; d_gene: .; abundance: few; CDR3aa: CASSSPRLLSGNTIYF; CDR3nt: TGTGCCAGCAGTTCCCCTCGGTTACTCTCTGGAAACACCATATATTTT
v_gene: TRBV20-1; j_gene: TRBJ2-1; d_gene: TRBD2; abundance: .; CDR3aa: CSAAFTSAGWEEQFF; CDR3nt: TGCAGTGCTGCCTTTACTAGCGCCGGTTGGGAAGAGCAGTTCTTC
v_gene: TRBV5-1; j_gene: TRBJ2-3; d_gene: TRBD1; abundance: few; CDR3aa: CASSPRQGNGDTQYF; CDR3nt: TGCGCCAGCAGCCCCAGACAGGGCAATGGGGATACGCAGTATTTT
v_gene: TRBV6-6; j_gene: TRBJ2-7; d_gene: .; abundance: .; CDR3aa: CASSYQWADEQYF; CDR3nt: TGTGCCAGCAGTTATCAGTGGGCCGACGAGCAGTACTTC
v_gene: TRBV12-5; j_gene: TRBJ2-1; d_gene: .; abundance: few; CDR3aa: CASAPSMSYNEQFF; CDR3nt: TGTGCTAGTGCCCCCTCGATGTCCTACAATGAGCAGTTCTTC
v_gene: TRBV19; j_gene: TRBJ2-2; d_gene: TRBD2; abundance: .; CDR3aa: CASSGGRTGELFF; CDR3nt: TGTGCCAGTTCCGGCGGGAGGACCGGGGAGCTGTTTTTT
v_gene: TRBV20-1; j_gene: TRBJ2-5; d_gene: .; abundance: few; CDR3aa: CSARGGPLVQQETQYF; CDR3nt: TGCAGTGCTAGAGGAGGCCCGTTGGTCCAGCAAGAGACCCAGTACTTC
v_gene: TRBV11-2; j_gene: TRBJ2-1; d_gene: TRBD2; abundance: .; CDR3aa: CASSLRLAGVNEQFF; CDR3nt: TGTGCCAGCAGCTTGCGACTAGCGGGAGTTAATGAGCAGTTCTTC
v_gene: TRBV7-2; j_gene: TRBJ2-2; d_gene: TRBD2; abundance: .; CDR3aa: CASNPTAGTSRELFF; CDR3nt: TGTGCCAGCAACCCAACCGCCGGGACTAGCAGGGAGCTGTTTTTT
v_gene: TRBV7-9; j_gene: TRBJ1-1; d_gene: TRBD1; abundance: .; CDR3aa: CASSPTGGAGWTEAFF; CDR3nt: TGTGCCAGCAGCCCCACAGGGGGCGCGGGTTGGACTGAAGCTTTCTTT
v_gene: TRBV20-1; j_gene: TRBJ2-7; d_gene: TRBD2; abundance: .; CDR3aa: CSGGTSDPYEQYF; CDR3nt: TGCAGTGGCGGGACTAGCGACCCCTACGAGCAGTACTTC
v_gene: TRBV19; j_gene: TRBJ2-1; d_gene: .; abundance: few; CDR3aa: CASREGPLQYEQFF; CDR3nt: TGTGCCAGTAGAGAGGGTCCCCTACAATATGAGCAGTTCTTC